The clone carrying this TCR beta chain appeared many times. Its antigen is currently unknown. TCRdb analysed the 5' RACE reads with MiXCR anew, one entry per CDR3 protein. The data show about 21,000 distinct CDR3 sequences, with about 4.6% seen just once and 6.5% to 9% held by the top ten. This entry is derived from a study of spatial heterogeneity in lung cancer. Trimming pared 4 bases from V and 4 bases from J, leaving 16 bases between. The CDR3 covers 15 residues. The germline gives CDR1 MNHNS, CDR2 SASEGT. Time point indicated: sample taken at primary tumor resection. Extraction of whole RNA from tumor, nontumor lung or frozen PBMC preceded unsorted sequencing. The 70 or so donors had untreated early-stage non-small cell lung cancer. Findings and limits, study-wide: More often at tumor resection than at routine follow-up, ubiquitous expanded tumor TCRs were detected in the blood.

The specimen comprised PBMCs, sampled at surgery. This clonotype originated in a male donor with early-stage non-small cell lung cancer. The chain has TRBV6-1 and TRBJ1-1; D may be TRBD1 (6 bases). CDR3 in amino acids: CASSGRTSGATEAFF. CDR3 sequence (DNA): TGTGCCAGCAGTGGACGGACGTCAGGGGCCACTGAAGCTTTCTTT.